One and the same sample provided the 3 T cell receptor beta chains below, sequenced in a study of T cell responses to AZD1222 COVID-19 vaccine. Measured with immunoSEQ multiplex PCR; TCRdb has only the in-frame clones, and not every one. The sample contains about 76,000 clones, about nine tenths of which appear only once. The material was peripheral blood, obtained on day 0 of AZD1222 vaccination. The receptors were sampled from an adult in good health.

The chain couples TRBV18 to TRBJ1-1; weak D call: TRBD1 (6 bases). Between the trimmed V and J ends, which lost 2 bases and 0 bases, there was a span of 10 bases. The CDR3 runs 15 residues. The germline V gene encodes CDR1 KGHSH and CDR2 LQKENI. As DNA, the CDR3 is TGTGCCAGCTCACCAAGACGGGGGCTGAACACTGAAGCTTTCTTT. This gives the protein CASSPRRGLNTEAFF.

The chain combines TRBV19 with TRBJ1-5; possible D gene TRBD1, 6 bases. Per the germline V gene, CDR1 is LNHDA and CDR2 is SQIVND (reference sequence). The CDR3 totals 14 residues. V was trimmed by 7 bases and J by 1 base, leaving 11 bases between them. CDR3 amino acids: CASNQQGSNQPQHF. For the CDR3, the DNA is TGTGCCAGTAACCAACAGGGAAGCAATCAGCCCCAGCATTTT.

V gene TRBV5-4 combines with J gene TRBJ2-5; a weak D match, TRBD2 (6 bases). This CDR3 has 15 residues. Germline-derived CDR1 and CDR2 are SGHNT and YYREEE (reference sequence). Deletions cut 4 bases from V and 1 base from J, with 14 bases between. The CDR3 DNA follows: TGTGCCAGCAGCCCATTCGGGACTTCCCAAGAGACCCAGTACTTC. This sequence encodes CASSPFGTSQETQYF.